Sequencing of this T cell receptor (beta chain) was carried out in a study of blood T cell repertoires in COVID-19. The table came from immunoSEQ multiplex PCR; TCRdb's copy has only in-frame clones and leaves some out. The sample shows some 250,000 clones, approximately 83% of them seen only once. V lost 0 bases to trimming and J lost 1 base, with 9 bases between them. This CDR3 spans 15 amino acids. Germline CDR1 is MGHRA and CDR2 is YSYEKL. The chain uses TRBV4-1 and TRBJ1-1, with unresolved D. The material sequenced was peripheral blood. The receptor comes from a woman aged 25 to 39 who had recovered from COVID-19. CDR3 DNA: TGCGCCAGCAGCCAAGATATACGGGGGAACACTGAAGCTTTCTTT. Protein: CASSQDIRGNTEAFF.